These 19 T cell receptor beta chains were all obtained from the same sample, sequenced in a study of T cell changes during pregnancy in multiple sclerosis. Here immunoSEQ multiplex PCR was the method, and the copy in TCRdb shows in-frame clones only, minus some. The repertoire holds 75,000 to 90,000 clones, with roughly nine tenths as singletons. The specimen comprised PBMCs, sampled in the first trimester of pregnancy. These receptors all come from a female donor in good health, serving as a control in a pregnancy study. Some clones in this sample may be carry-over from other donors' samples.

The V gene is TRBV2, the J gene TRBJ2-4, with TRBD1 matching 10 bases. Germline assignment: CDR1 SNHLY and CDR2 FYNNEI. V trimming: 6 bases; J trimming: 5 bases; junction bases outside the gene matches: 7. This CDR3 comprises 15 residues. In DNA form, the CDR3 reads TGTGCCAGCAGAGCCGGGACAGGGGTCCAAAACATTCAGTACTTC. Its protein product is CASRAGTGVQNIQYF.

The rearrangement uses TRBV5-6 and TRBJ2-1; D might be TRBD1 (5 bases). V was clipped by 1 base and J by 2 bases, with 10 bases between them. CDR3 length: 15 amino acids. From germline, CDR1 is SGHDT and CDR2 YYEEEE. This CDR3 is CASSLTGVTYNEQFF. The CDR3 DNA sequence: TGTGCCAGCAGCTTGACAGGAGTTACCTACAATGAGCAGTTCTTC.

In this sample, this clone turned up a few times. The rearrangement joins TRBV6-6 to TRBJ1-1, with TRBD1 as a possible D gene (5 bases). This CDR3 contains 13 residues. Deletions cut 7 bases from V and 5 bases from J, with 14 bases between. Germline CDR1 MNHNY, CDR2 SVGAGI (reference sequence). CDR3 region: CASTARRGTEAFF. CDR3 bases: TGTGCCAGCACTGCGCGGCGGGGGACTGAAGCTTTCTTT.

The chain links TRBV5-1 to TRBJ1-1; 8 nucleotides line up with TRBD1. Germline lookup yields CDR1 SGHRS and CDR2 YFSETQ. Trimming at V came to 4 bases and at J to 1 base, leaving 6 bases not matched to a gene. The CDR3 spans 15 residues. The CDR3 reads CASSPGQGRNTEAFF. Here the CDR3 DNA reads TGCGCCAGCAGCCCTGGACAGGGCAGGAACACTGAAGCTTTCTTT.

This clone is a singleton in its sample. The gene calls are TRBV27 and TRBJ2-3; 9 nucleotides match TRBD2. Germline-derived CDR1 and CDR2 are MNHEY and SMNVEV (reference sequence). The CDR3 consists of 16 residues. After removal of 4 bases from V and 0 bases from J, the junction contained 5 bases not matched to a gene. CDR3 sequence (DNA): TGTGCCAGCAGTTCCACGGGACTAGCTAGCACAGATACGCAGTATTTT. Translation: CASSSTGLASTDTQYF.

This clone was seen just once. The V gene is TRBV6-4, the J gene TRBJ2-1; the match to TRBD2 covers 14 bases. The V gene's germline CDR1 is MRHNA and CDR2 SNTAGT. The V segment lost 2 bases and the J segment 6 bases; nucleotides outside the gene matches: 0. The CDR3 loop spans 15 amino acids. CDR3 amino acids: CASSDGTSGGNEQFF. DNA of the CDR3: TGTGCCAGCAGTGACGGGACTAGCGGGGGCAATGAGCAGTTCTTC.

The V and J genes are TRBV29-1 and TRBJ2-1; 7 bases align to TRBD2. The CDR3 is 16 amino acids. Germline trimming cut 4 bases from V and 6 bases from J; bases unmatched to any gene: 15. Germline CDR1 and CDR2: SQVTM and ANQGSEA. CDR3 loop: CSVAAGLAGVGNEQFF. The CDR3 DNA follows: TGCAGCGTTGCCGCAGGGCTCGCGGGAGTCGGCAATGAGCAGTTCTTC.

CDR3 coding DNA: TGTGCCAGCAGTTTCAGTCAGGGTAGAGGCACTGAAGCTTTCTTT. Translated, it gives CASSFSQGRGTEAFF. J is TRBJ1-1 and V is TRBV28, with D perhaps matching TRBD1 (5 bases). The CDR3 consists of 15 residues. The germline gives CDR1 MDHEN, CDR2 SYDVKM. V lost 3 bases to trimming and J lost 4 bases, with 15 bases between them.

The gene calls are TRBV4-2 and TRBJ2-7, with D tentatively TRBD2 (6 bases). The CDR3 extends over 14 amino acids. V dropped 1 base and J dropped 4 bases, with 11 bases sitting between them. Germline V gives CDR1 LGHNA, CDR2 YNFKEQ. CDR3 residues: CASSQATGEYEQYF. CDR3 sequence (DNA): TGTGCCAGCAGCCAAGCTACGGGAGAATACGAGCAGTACTTC.

The rearrangement uses TRBV5-4 and TRBJ2-3, with TRBD1 identical over 9 bases. CDR1 is SGHNT and CDR2 is YYREEE in the germline V gene (reference sequence). V shed 4 bases, J shed 4 bases, and the junction held 7 bases outside the gene matches. The length of the CDR3 is 15 residues. For the CDR3, the DNA is TGTGCCAGCAGCACACGGGACAGGGCGTCAGATACGCAGTATTTT. Its translation is CASSTRDRASDTQYF.

This chain links TRBV7-3 with TRBJ2-3; D is unclear. Germline lookup yields CDR1 SGHTA and CDR2 FQGTGA. There are 15 residues in the CDR3. With 5 bases removed from V and 0 bases from J, the gap between germline ends came to 12 bases. This CDR3 reads CASSLVHSSTDTQYF. DNA for the CDR3: TGTGCCAGCAGCCTGGTGCACAGCAGCACAGATACGCAGTATTTT. Based on the CDR3 plus reference TRBV7-3 and TRBJ2-3, the full variable domain is GAGVSQTPSNKVTEKGKYVELRCDPISGHTALYWYRQSLGQGPEFLIYFQGTGAADDSGLPNDRFFAVRPEGSVSTLKIQRTERGDSAVYLCASSLVHSSTDTQYFGPGTRLTVL.

The genes are TRBV2 and TRBJ2-7; the match to TRBD2 covers 10 bases. CDR3 length: 15 amino acids. The J segment lost 0 bases and the V segment lost 6 bases, leaving 5 bases of the junction unmatched. Germline V gives CDR1 SNHLY, CDR2 FYNNEI. The CDR3 is CASRGLADVSYEQYF. The CDR3 DNA is TGTGCCAGCAGAGGACTAGCGGATGTCTCCTACGAGCAGTACTTC.

The gene calls are TRBV7-2 and TRBJ1-2; D gene ambiguous. V was clipped by 1 base and J by 2 bases, with 14 bases between them. This CDR3 has 16 amino acids. CDR1 and CDR2 (germline): SGHTA, FQGNSA. The CDR3 DNA follows: TGTGCCAGCAGCTTAGTTCCCGACTACAGAAACTATGGCTACACCTTC. It is translated as CASSLVPDYRNYGYTF.

The rearrangement uses TRBV27 and TRBJ2-1; 7 bases match TRBD2. In germline, CDR1 is MNHEY, CDR2 SMNVEV (reference sequence). The CDR3 covers 12 residues. V was pared by 7 bases and J by 10 bases, with 7 bases of the junction left unmatched. CDR3: CASTQWEGEQFF. DNA of the CDR3: TGTGCCAGCACACAATGGGAGGGGGAGCAGTTCTTC.

The chain recombines TRBV6-1 with TRBJ2-7, with TRBD1 as a possible D gene (6 bases). Trimming cost V 7 bases and J 4 bases, with 17 bases left between them. Looked up from germline, CDR1 is MNHNS and CDR2 is SASEGT. The CDR3 extends over 14 amino acids. CDR3 region: CASMTGRLGYEQYF. The CDR3, as DNA: TGTGCCAGCATGACAGGCCGACTGGGTTACGAGCAGTACTTC.

The rearrangement links TRBV7-9 to TRBJ2-3; no clear D gene. The germline V gene encodes CDR1 SEHNR and CDR2 FQNEAQ (reference sequence). The CDR3 covers 11 residues. Trimming cost V 9 bases and J 6 bases, with 10 bases left between them. The CDR3 here is CASEDGDTQYF. CDR3 nucleotide sequence: TGTGCCAGTGAAGACGGGGATACGCAGTATTTT.

The V and J genes are TRBV5-5 and TRBJ1-2; 10 bases are a match to TRBD1. The CDR3 length is 15 residues. In germline, CDR1 is SGHKS, CDR2 YYEKEE (reference sequence). Losses at the gene ends were 5 bases for V and 6 bases for J; bases not matched to a gene: 10. This CDR3 is CASSSWGGTGDGYTF. CDR3 DNA sequence: TGTGCCAGCAGTTCTTGGGGGGGGACAGGGGATGGCTACACCTTC.

Details on this clone: Other DNA variants within this sample encode the same CDR3. The CDR3 loop is CASSDRYEQYF. CDR3 in DNA: TGTGCCAGCAGTGACAGGTACGAGCAGTACTTC. This chain links TRBV6-1 with TRBJ2-7; D call uncertain. V lost 3 bases to trimming and J lost 4 bases, with 4 bases between them. The CDR3 is 11 amino acids. From germline, CDR1 is MNHNS and CDR2 SASEGT.

The V call is TRBV5-1, the J call TRBJ2-3, with 8 bases matching TRBD2. The CDR3 runs 16 residues. Germline V gives CDR1 SGHRS, CDR2 YFSETQ. The DNA for the CDR3 is TGCGCTTCCAGCAGCGGGGGAGGGGGTCAAGGAGATACGCAGTATTTT. Protein product: CASSSGGGGQGDTQYF.